Following are 5 T cell receptor beta chains from one sample sequenced in a study of shared clonotypes between healthy human individuals (dated by TCRdb to 2018 to 2021). Receptors were amplified or captured by the immunoSEQ multiplex PCR assay. This immuneACCESS table, as held by TCRdb, lists in-frame sequences with V and J called but not all clones. Of the missing ones, under half trace to an unresolved V gene in checked studies; the others have no known cause. This sample is represented by about 460,000 clones; more than 70% of them were singletons. 9.5% to 15% of the sample is in the top ten clones. The sample comprised PBMCs. The receptor source for this set is a middle-aged woman in good health. Some clones in this sample may be carry-over from other donors' samples.

J is TRBJ2-5 and V is TRBV11-2, with 8 bases lining up with TRBD1. V trimming: 6 bases; J trimming: 3 bases; junction bases outside the gene matches: 6. Germline CDR1 and CDR2: SGHAT and FQNNGV. The CDR3 is 14 amino acids. The CDR3, as DNA: TGTGCCAGCAGAAGAGGACAGGGCGAAGAGACCCAGTACTTC. Protein product: CASRRGQGEETQYF.

The chain employs TRBV5-1 and TRBJ1-4; 11 positions agree with TRBD1. The germline CDR1 and CDR2 sequences are SGHRS and YFSETQ. The V segment lost 3 bases and the J segment 3 bases; nucleotides outside the gene matches: 4. The CDR3 is made up of 16 amino acids. The CDR3 reads CASSYGQGAANEKLFF. In DNA, the CDR3 is TGCGCCAGCAGCTATGGACAGGGGGCAGCTAATGAAAAACTGTTTTTT.

The V and J genes are TRBV7-9 and TRBJ2-2; no clear D gene. Deletions cut 2 bases from V and 5 bases from J, with 15 bases between. This CDR3 contains 16 residues. Germline CDR1 reads SEHNR; CDR2 reads FQNEAQ (reference sequence). The CDR3 DNA sequence: TGTGCCAGCAGCTTATACAAAAACACCGGGACCGGGGAGCTGTTTTTT. Protein product: CASSLYKNTGTGELFF.

The chain couples TRBV7-8 to TRBJ1-5; D unclear. The CDR3 extends over 15 amino acids. Germline-derived CDR1 and CDR2 are SGHVS and FQNEAQ. V was shortened by 1 base and J by 6 bases, with 13 bases between the two germline ends. The CDR3 region is CASSLGVVVGQPQHF. The DNA for the CDR3 is TGTGCCAGCAGCTTAGGTGTCGTGGTGGGTCAGCCCCAGCATTTT. Full variable domain (outside the CDR3, taken from reference TRBV7-8 and TRBJ1-5): GAGVSQSPRYKVAKRGQDVALRCDPISGHVSLFWYQQALGQGPEFLTYFQNEAQLDKSGLPSDRFFAERPEGSVSTLKIQRTQQEDSAVYLCASSLGVVVGQPQHFGDGTRLSIL.

This clone was seen a handful of times. This chain uses TRBV21-1 with TRBJ1-2; TRBD1 is taken as the D call from the table, unchecked against the DNA. TRBV21-1 is recorded as a pseudogene. There are 15 residues in the CDR3. This CDR3 is CASIIAARTSYGYTF. CDR3 DNA sequence: TGTGCCAGCATCATAGCCGCCAGGACATCCTATGGCTACACCTTC.